This paragraph covers one T cell receptor (beta chain) sequence. Its antigen remains unknown. Generated by immunoSEQ multiplex PCR, the TCRdb table keeps only in-frame clones and is missing some. The table includes 200,000 to 300,000 clones, about 92% detected once. A roughly 120-subject validation cohort, separate from the roughly 670-subject first cohort, supplied the donors. These data come from a study of cytomegalovirus exposure and HLA in healthy donors. Study-wide context: The approximately 120 validation repertoires used the same platform as the roughly 670 first-cohort repertoires (as reported by a later analysis).

CDR3 length equals 18 residues. V trimming: 5 bases; J trimming: 1 base; junction bases outside the gene matches: 11. Germline V gene sequence: CDR1 SNHLY, CDR2 FYNNEI. Study results and caveats: The authors enumerated 150 to 200 TCR beta chains as linked to cytomegalovirus.

The chain combines TRBV2 with TRBJ2-1; 10 nucleotides match TRBD2. The receptor was derived from a woman aged 25 to 39 in good health and CMV-seronegative. The sequencing input was PBMCs. Written as DNA, the CDR3 is TGTGCCAGCAGTTCCGGACTAGCGGCCCCCTTATCCTACAATGAGCAGTTCTTC. Its translation is CASSSGLAAPLSYNEQFF.